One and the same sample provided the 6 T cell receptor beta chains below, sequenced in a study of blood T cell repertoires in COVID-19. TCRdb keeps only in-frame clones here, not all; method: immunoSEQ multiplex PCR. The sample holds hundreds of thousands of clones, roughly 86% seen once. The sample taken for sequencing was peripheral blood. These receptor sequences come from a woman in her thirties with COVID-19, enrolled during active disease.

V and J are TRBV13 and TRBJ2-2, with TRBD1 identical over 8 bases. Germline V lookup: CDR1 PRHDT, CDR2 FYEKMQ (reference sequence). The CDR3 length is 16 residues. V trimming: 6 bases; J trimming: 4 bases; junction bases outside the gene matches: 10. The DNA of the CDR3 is TGTGCCAGCAGATCAGGGGGGCAGGGGGCCACCGGGGAGCTGTTTTTT. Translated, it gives CASRSGGQGATGELFF. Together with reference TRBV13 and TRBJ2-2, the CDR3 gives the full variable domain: AAGVIQSPRHLIKEKRETATLKCYPIPRHDTVYWYQQGPGQDPQFLISFYEKMQSDKGSIPDRFSAQQFSDYHSELNMSSLELGDSALYFCASRSGGQGATGELFFGEGSRLTVL.

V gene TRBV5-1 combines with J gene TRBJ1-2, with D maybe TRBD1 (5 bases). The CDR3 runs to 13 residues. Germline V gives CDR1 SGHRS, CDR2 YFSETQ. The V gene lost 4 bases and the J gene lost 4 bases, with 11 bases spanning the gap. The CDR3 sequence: CASSVGRAYGYTF. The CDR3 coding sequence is TGCGCCAGCAGCGTCGGCAGGGCCTATGGCTACACCTTC. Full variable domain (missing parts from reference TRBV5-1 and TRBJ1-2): KAGVTQTPRYLIKTRGQQVTLSCSPISGHRSVSWYQQTPGQGLQFLFEYFSETQRNKGNFPGRFSGRQFSNSRSEMNVSTLELGDSALYLCASSVGRAYGYTFGSGTRLTVV.

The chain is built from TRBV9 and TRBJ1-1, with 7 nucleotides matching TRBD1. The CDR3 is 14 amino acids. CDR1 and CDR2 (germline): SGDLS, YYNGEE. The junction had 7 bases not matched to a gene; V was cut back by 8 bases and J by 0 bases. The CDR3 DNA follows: TGTGCCAGTCAGAGGGGGCGCGTGAACACTGAAGCTTTCTTT. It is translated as CASQRGRVNTEAFF.

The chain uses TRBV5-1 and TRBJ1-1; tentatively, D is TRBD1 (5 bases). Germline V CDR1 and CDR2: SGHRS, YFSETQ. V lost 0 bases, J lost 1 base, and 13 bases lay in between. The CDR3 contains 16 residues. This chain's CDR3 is CASSLVVGLTNTEAFF. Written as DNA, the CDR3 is TGCGCCAGCAGCTTGGTAGTGGGACTCACGAACACTGAAGCTTTCTTT. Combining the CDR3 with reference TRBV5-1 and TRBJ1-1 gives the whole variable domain KAGVTQTPRYLIKTRGQQVTLSCSPISGHRSVSWYQQTPGQGLQFLFEYFSETQRNKGNFPGRFSGRQFSNSRSEMNVSTLELGDSALYLCASSLVVGLTNTEAFFGQGTRLTVV.

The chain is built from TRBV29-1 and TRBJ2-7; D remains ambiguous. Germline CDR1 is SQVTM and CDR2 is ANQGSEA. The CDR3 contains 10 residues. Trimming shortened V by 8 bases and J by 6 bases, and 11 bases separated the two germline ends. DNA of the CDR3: TGCAGCATATTACTCCGCGAGCAGTACTTC. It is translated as CSILLREQYF.

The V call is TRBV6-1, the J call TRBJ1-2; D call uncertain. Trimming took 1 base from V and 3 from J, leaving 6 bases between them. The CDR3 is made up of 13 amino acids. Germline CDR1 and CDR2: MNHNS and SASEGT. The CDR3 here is CASSEGRDYGYTF. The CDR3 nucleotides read TGTGCCAGCAGTGAAGGGAGGGACTATGGCTACACCTTC.